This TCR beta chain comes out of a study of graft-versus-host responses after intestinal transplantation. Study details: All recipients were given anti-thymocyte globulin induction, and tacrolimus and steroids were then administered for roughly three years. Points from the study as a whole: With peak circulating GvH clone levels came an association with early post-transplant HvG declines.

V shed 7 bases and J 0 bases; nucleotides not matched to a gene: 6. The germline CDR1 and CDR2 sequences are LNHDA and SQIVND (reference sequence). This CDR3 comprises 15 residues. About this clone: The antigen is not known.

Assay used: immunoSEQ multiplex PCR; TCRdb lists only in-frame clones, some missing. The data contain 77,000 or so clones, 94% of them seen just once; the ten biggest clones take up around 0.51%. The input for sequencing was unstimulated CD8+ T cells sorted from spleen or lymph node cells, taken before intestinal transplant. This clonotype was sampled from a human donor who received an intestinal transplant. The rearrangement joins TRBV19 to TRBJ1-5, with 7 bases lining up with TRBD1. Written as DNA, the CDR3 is TGTGCCAGTAACTCCGACAGGGATAGCAATCAGCCCCAGCATTTT. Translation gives CASNSDRDSNQPQHF.